What follows is one TCR beta chain and its context. Sequencing was performed with immunoSEQ multiplex PCR; in TCRdb, only in-frame clones are kept and a portion is missing. This sample has around 9,900 clones, with approximately 60% found just once. Germline V gene lookup returns CDR1 MNHEY and CDR2 SVGAGI. Deletions cut 6 bases from V and 0 bases from J, with 12 bases between. The CDR3 is 15 amino acids. This specimen comes from a study of tumour-infiltrating T cells in Burkitt lymphoma. The wider study: Survival, overall and progression-free, tracked with productive clonality.

Input material: tumor tissue. This clonotype was obtained from a human donor with diffuse large B-cell lymphoma. This chain connects TRBV6-5 to TRBJ2-4; no clear D. CDR3 protein: CASRKSGIAKNIQYF. The DNA for the CDR3 is TGTGCCAGCAGGAAGAGTGGGATAGCCAAAAACATTCAGTACTTC.